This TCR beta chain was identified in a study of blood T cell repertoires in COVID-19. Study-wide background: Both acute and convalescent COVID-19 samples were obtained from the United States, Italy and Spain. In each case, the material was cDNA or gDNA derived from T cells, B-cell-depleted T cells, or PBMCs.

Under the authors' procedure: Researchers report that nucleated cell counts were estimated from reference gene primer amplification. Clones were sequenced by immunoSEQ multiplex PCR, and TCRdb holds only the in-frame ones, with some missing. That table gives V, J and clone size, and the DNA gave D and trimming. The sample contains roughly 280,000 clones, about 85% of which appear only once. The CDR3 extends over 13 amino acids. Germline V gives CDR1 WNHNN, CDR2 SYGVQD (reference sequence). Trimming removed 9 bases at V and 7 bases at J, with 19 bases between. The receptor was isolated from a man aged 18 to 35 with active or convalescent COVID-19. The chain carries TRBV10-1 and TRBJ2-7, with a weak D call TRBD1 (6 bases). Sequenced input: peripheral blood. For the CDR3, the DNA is TGCGCCAGAGAATCGGACAGACTGGGGGAGCAGTACTTC. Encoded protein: CARESDRLGEQYF.